The 17 T cell receptor beta chains below come from one sample, sequenced in a study of response to subunit inactivated influenza vaccine. TCRdb reprocessed the RT-PCR reads via MiXCR and lists one record per CDR3 protein. Of 600,000 to 850,000 distinct CDR3 sequences in the sample, approximately 15% were seen once. The input for sequencing was PBMCs from blood, taken around 15 days before vaccination. These receptors were taken from a man aged 50 to 59 who received an inactivated influenza vaccine.

This clonotype was found a few times. The V and J genes are TRBV10-3 and TRBJ1-3, with TRBD1 identical over 7 bases. The length of the CDR3 is 15 residues. Trimming cost V 6 bases and J 0 bases; bases outside gene matches: 5. Germline-derived CDR1 and CDR2 are ENHRY and SYGVKD. The CDR3 region is CAISPGQNSGNTIYF. In nucleotides, the CDR3 is TGTGCCATCAGCCCGGGACAGAACTCTGGAAACACCATATATTTT.

The gene calls are TRBV10-3 and TRBJ2-6; TRBD1 agrees at 7 bases. The CDR3 covers 17 residues. CDR1 ENHRY and CDR2 SYGVKD come from the germline V gene. V was pared by 0 bases and J by 3 bases, with 5 bases of the junction left unmatched. CDR3 protein: CAISESLGGHGANVLTF. The CDR3 bases are TGTGCCATCAGTGAGTCCTTAGGGGGCCATGGGGCCAACGTCCTGACTTTC.

The gene calls are TRBV12-3 or TRBV12-4 and TRBJ2-7; D may match TRBD1 or TRBD2 (5 bases each). V shed 5 bases and J shed 4 bases, with 15 bases lying between them. The CDR3 runs 14 residues. The CDR3 protein is CASSAGTVPYEQYF. The CDR3 DNA reads as TGTGCCAGCAGTGCCGGGACGGTCCCTTACGAGCAGTACTTC.

CDR3 coding DNA: TGTGCCAGCAGCTCGCAAATCGTCACCGGGGAGCTGTTTTTT. As protein: CASSSQIVTGELFF. The rearrangement joins TRBV7-2 to TRBJ2-2; D gene ambiguous. This CDR3 contains 14 residues. Trimming took off 4 bases at V and 4 bases at J, with 10 bases between the two ends. From germline, CDR1 is SGHTA and CDR2 FQGNSA.

In its sample, this clonotype was seen a few times. CDR3 region: CASRLRQGLTYEQYF. CDR3 nucleotide sequence: TGTGCCAGCAGATTGAGACAGGGGTTGACATACGAGCAGTACTTC. The rearrangement joins TRBV11-2 to TRBJ2-7, with 8 bases aligning to TRBD1. Germline V gene lookup returns CDR1 SGHAT and CDR2 FQNNGV. The J segment lost 4 bases and the V segment lost 6 bases, leaving 11 bases of the junction unmatched. The CDR3 has 15 amino acids.

In this sample, this clonotype turned up many times. The chain uses TRBV12-3 or TRBV12-4 and TRBJ1-6, with 8 positions matching TRBD1. J was trimmed by 7 bases and V by 7 bases; bases with no gene match: 9. The CDR3 consists of 15 residues. The CDR3 loop is CASTSYAGGNSPLHF. As DNA, the CDR3 is TGTGCCAGCACCTCCTATGCAGGGGGCAATTCACCCCTCCACTTT.

There are many counts of this clonotype. V and J are TRBV5-6 and TRBJ2-1; perhaps TRBD1 as D (5 bases). V lost 1 base and J lost 4, with 6 bases in between. The CDR3 runs 13 residues. Germline CDR1 is SGHDT and CDR2 is YYEEEE. The CDR3 nucleotides are TGTGCCAGCAGCTTGCCAGGGTACAATGAGCAGTTCTTC. This gives the protein CASSLPGYNEQFF.

Ten or more counts support this clonotype. The genes are TRBV6-5 and TRBJ2-7; 7 nucleotides match TRBD1. CDR3 size: 13 residues. Losses at the gene ends were 2 bases for V and 4 bases for J; bases not matched to a gene: 2. Germline V gene data show CDR1 as MNHEY and CDR2 as SVGAGI. CDR3 DNA: TGTGCCAGCAGTTACCGGGACAGTTACGAGCAGTACTTC. This codes for CASSYRDSYEQYF.

This clonotype was observed a few times. The rearrangement joins TRBV28 to TRBJ1-3, with 9 positions matching TRBD1. The CDR3 sequence is 17 residues long. Germline-derived CDR1 and CDR2 are MDHEN and SYDVKM. After removal of 4 bases from V and 0 bases from J, the junction contained 7 bases not matched to a gene. CDR3 residues: CASSWGMTGGSGNTIYF. The DNA of the CDR3 is TGTGCCAGCAGTTGGGGAATGACAGGGGGCTCTGGAAACACCATATATTTT.

This clonotype occurred a few times. The chain employs TRBV29-1 and TRBJ2-1; D might be TRBD2 (5 bases). V shed 4 bases and J shed 2 bases, with 9 bases lying between them. CDR3 length: 13 amino acids. Germline V gene lookup returns CDR1 SQVTM and CDR2 ANQGSEA. The CDR3 region has the DNA TGCAGCGTTGTAGCGCCGACCTACAATGAGCAGTTCTTC. It specifies CSVVAPTYNEQFF.

J is TRBJ2-7 and V is TRBV5-1; TRBD1 agrees at 10 bases. The CDR3 extends over 14 amino acids. Germline V gives CDR1 SGHRS, CDR2 YFSETQ. J gave up 7 bases and V 4 bases, and 8 bases lay outside the gene matches. The CDR3 DNA sequence: TGCGCCAGCAGCCCCGGGACAGGGGTATGGGAGCAGTACTTC. Its translation: CASSPGTGVWEQYF.

The table lists this clonotype with a count of one. This chain connects TRBV4-2 to TRBJ1-1, with D uncertain. Trimming removed 2 bases from V and 0 bases from J, with 10 bases in between. The CDR3 runs to 15 residues. Germline CDR1 LGHNA, CDR2 YNFKEQ. CDR3 sequence reads: CASSQQPEMNTEAFF. The CDR3 DNA sequence: TGTGCCAGCAGCCAACAACCAGAAATGAACACTGAAGCTTTCTTT.

The J gene is TRBJ2-5, the V gene TRBV18, with a tentative D call TRBD1 (6 bases). With 2 bases removed from V and 4 bases from J, the gap between germline ends came to 11 bases. Germline-derived CDR1 and CDR2 are KGHSH and LQKENI. The CDR3 has 14 residues. The CDR3 loop reads CASSPTGSAETQYF. DNA of the CDR3: TGTGCCAGCTCACCAACAGGGTCGGCAGAGACCCAGTACTTC.

This clonotype was seen a handful of times. The chain recombines TRBV20-1 with TRBJ2-1, with TRBD1 identical over 8 bases. This CDR3 contains 15 residues. Trimming removed 3 bases from V and 2 bases from J; junction bases left unmatched: 6. In germline, CDR1 is DFQATT, CDR2 SNEGSKA (reference sequence). The CDR3 DNA reads TGCAGTGCTAGTCAGGGGGCAAGTCCCTACAATGAGCAGTTCTTC. Its translation is CSASQGASPYNEQFF.

This clonotype was seen repeatedly, ten times or more. The rearrangement joins TRBV20-1 to TRBJ1-5, with TRBD1 matching over 8 bases. Germline V lookup: CDR1 DFQATT, CDR2 SNEGSKA (reference sequence). The CDR3 covers 15 residues. After removal of 1 base from V and 4 bases from J, the junction contained 6 bases not matched to a gene. CDR3 residues: CSARVTGGRNQPQHF. Here the CDR3 DNA reads TGCAGTGCTAGAGTCACAGGGGGACGAAATCAGCCCCAGCATTTT.

The V and J genes are TRBV7-8 and TRBJ1-5, with 7 bases lining up with TRBD1. This CDR3 has 15 amino acids. Trimming cost V 5 bases and J 2 bases; bases outside gene matches: 6. The germline V gene encodes CDR1 SGHVS and CDR2 FQNEAQ. CDR3 sequence (DNA): TGTGCCAGCAGCCCCCCTGGGACAGGCAATCAGCCCCAGCATTTT. This sequence encodes CASSPPGTGNQPQHF.

This chain joins TRBV9 and TRBJ2-1, with 10 positions matching TRBD1. Germline V gene lookup returns CDR1 SGDLS and CDR2 YYNGEE. Trimming took 3 bases from V and 7 from J; bases not matched to a gene: 7. This CDR3 has 15 residues. The CDR3 spells CASSGRDRGVNEQFF. In nucleotides, the CDR3 is TGTGCCAGCAGCGGCCGGGACAGGGGAGTAAATGAGCAGTTCTTC.